Following are 30 T cell receptor beta chains from one sample sequenced in a study of blood T cell repertoires in COVID-19. Assay: immunoSEQ multiplex PCR; the TCRdb copy retains only in-frame clones and omits some. The sample lists about 210,000 clones; around 81% were seen once. Sequenced sample: PBMCs or T cells enriched from blood (not recorded which). The source of these receptors is a woman aged 50 to 60 with acute COVID-19.

The chain has TRBV27 and TRBJ1-4, with D possibly matching TRBD1 (6 bases). Trimming removed 7 bases from V and 0 bases from J, with 15 bases in between. Germline loops: CDR1 MNHEY, CDR2 SMNVEV (reference sequence). There are 16 residues in the CDR3. This CDR3 is CASKGGADATNEKLFF. CDR3 sequence (DNA): TGTGCCAGCAAAGGGGGGGCTGATGCAACTAATGAAAAACTGTTTTTT.

V and J are TRBV28 and TRBJ1-5, with D perhaps matching TRBD1 (5 bases). V gave up 5 bases and J gave up 0 bases, with 14 bases separating them. The CDR3 consists of 16 residues. Per the germline V gene, CDR1 is MDHEN and CDR2 is SYDVKM. The CDR3 DNA reads as TGTGCCAGCAGTCCCCTTCTGCAGGGTAGCAATCAGCCCCAGCATTTT. This gives the protein CASSPLLQGSNQPQHF. Complete variable domain (other parts from reference TRBV28 and TRBJ1-5): DVKVTQSSRYLVKRTGEKVFLECVQDMDHENMFWYRQDPGLGLRLIYFSYDVKMKEKGDIPEGYSVSREKKERFSLILESASTNQTSMYLCASSPLLQGSNQPQHFGDGTRLSIL.

This sequence joins TRBV4-3 and TRBJ2-6; D uncertain. Germline V lookup: CDR1 LGHNA, CDR2 YSLEER. V gave up 1 base and J gave up 4 bases, with 8 bases separating them. The CDR3 has 15 amino acids. The DNA of the CDR3 is TGCGCCAGCAGCCAAGTGGCCAAGGGGGCCAACGTCCTGACTTTC. Translated: CASSQVAKGANVLTF.

The gene calls are TRBV5-4 and TRBJ2-1, with 8 bases lining up with TRBD2. This CDR3 is 13 amino acids long. Unmatched junction bases numbered 6, after V lost 4 bases and J lost 9 bases. From germline, CDR1 is SGHNT and CDR2 YYREEE (reference sequence). The CDR3 DNA reads as TGTGCCAGCAGCGATACTAGCGGAGGTGAGCAGTTCTTC. As protein: CASSDTSGGEQFF.

The V call is TRBV5-1, the J call TRBJ2-5; 7 bases agree with TRBD1. V dropped 0 bases and J dropped 7; count of bases not matched to a gene: 15. CDR1 and CDR2 from the germline V gene are SGHRS and YFSETQ. The CDR3 has 17 amino acids. CDR3 nucleotide sequence: TGCGCCAGCAGCTTGGCCGGGACGGGACAGTCGGTTGGGACCCAGTACTTC. Its protein product is CASSLAGTGQSVGTQYF.

The gene calls are TRBV5-1 and TRBJ2-1, with D perhaps TRBD2 (5 bases). The CDR3 is 16 residues long. The V gene's germline CDR1 is SGHRS and CDR2 YFSETQ. V lost 3 bases and J 6 bases, leaving 19 bases between the germline ends. CDR3 bases: TGCGCCAGCAGCTATACCGGGGTGGAGGTGGGCAATGAGCAGTTCTTC. Residues: CASSYTGVEVGNEQFF.

The genes are TRBV6-5 and TRBJ1-4; the D is unclear. V dropped 6 bases and J dropped 3 bases, with 5 bases sitting between them. Germline V gene sequence: CDR1 MNHEY, CDR2 SVGAGI. The CDR3 totals 12 residues. CDR3 DNA: TGTGCCAGCAGGGCTCCTAATGAAAAACTGTTTTTT. Its translation: CASRAPNEKLFF.

The rearrangement joins TRBV2 to TRBJ2-2, with 9 bases aligning to TRBD1. This CDR3 has 17 amino acids. J was trimmed by 5 bases and V by 6 bases; bases with no gene match: 13. The germline gives CDR1 SNHLY, CDR2 FYNNEI. The CDR3 sequence is CASRDPAGTGFTGELFF. CDR3 in DNA: TGTGCCAGCAGGGACCCTGCCGGGACAGGGTTTACCGGGGAGCTGTTTTTT.

The V gene is TRBV3-1 (or the pseudogene TRBV3-2), the J gene TRBJ2-7, with 13 nucleotides matching TRBD2. There are 15 residues in the CDR3. Per germline, CDR1 LGHDT and CDR2 YNNKEL (reference sequence). J gave up 5 bases and V 5 bases, and 6 bases lay outside the gene matches. CDR3 loop: CASSLTSGGNHEQYF. The CDR3 DNA follows: TGTGCCAGCAGCTTGACTAGCGGGGGGAACCACGAGCAGTACTTC.

The chain joins TRBV7-2 to TRBJ2-7; TRBD1 agrees at 8 bases. CDR3 length equals 16 residues. V was pared by 5 bases and J by 5 bases, with 14 bases of the junction left unmatched. Germline V gene sequence: CDR1 SGHTA, CDR2 FQGNSA. The CDR3 nucleotides read TGTGCCAGCAGCCATGGGACAGGACGAGGGCTCCACGAGCAGTACTTC. Its translation: CASSHGTGRGLHEQYF.

The chain combines TRBV3-1 (or the pseudogene TRBV3-2) with TRBJ2-7; the D is unclear. Germline loops: CDR1 LGHDT, CDR2 YNNKEL (reference sequence). The V end lost 4 bases, the J end lost 3 bases, and 10 bases lay between the germline ends. The CDR3 has 13 amino acids. The CDR3: CASSRGTFYEQYF. The CDR3 DNA is TGTGCCAGCAGCCGTGGCACCTTCTACGAGCAGTACTTC.

The chain uses TRBV4-2 and TRBJ1-5, with D tentatively TRBD1 (5 bases). The CDR3 is 14 residues long. V shed 1 base and J shed 3 bases, with 7 bases lying between them. Germline values: CDR1 LGHNA, CDR2 YNFKEQ. The CDR3 DNA reads as TGTGCCAGCAGCCAAGGACAGTTCAATCAGCCCCAGCATTTT. This codes for CASSQGQFNQPQHF.

For this clone: Different DNA sequences within this sample yield the same CDR3. The V and J genes are TRBV24-1 and TRBJ2-1; 7 nucleotides line up with TRBD2. This CDR3 spans 16 amino acids. Trimming cost V 1 base and J 0 bases; bases outside gene matches: 2. Germline V gene data show CDR1 as KGHDR and CDR2 as SFDVKD. The CDR3 sequence: CATSDFGGGSYNEQFF. CDR3 nucleotides: TGTGCCACCAGTGATTTTGGCGGGGGCTCCTACAATGAGCAGTTCTTC.

In its sample, this clone was seen a few times. The chain combines TRBV19 with TRBJ1-6; tentatively, D is TRBD1 (5 bases). V was cut by 9 bases and J by 0 bases, with 15 bases left in between. The germline V gene has CDR1 LNHDA and CDR2 SQIVND (reference sequence). The CDR3 is 16 residues long. The CDR3 region is CASRRTMSSYNSPLHF. The CDR3 DNA sequence: TGTGCCAGCCGAAGGACAATGAGCTCCTATAATTCACCCCTCCACTTT.

The CDR3 sequence is CASSAQITRPRAGTQYF. In DNA, the CDR3 is TGTGCCAGCAGCGCCCAGATAACAAGACCCCGTGCGGGTACGCAGTATTTT. The V gene is TRBV3-1 (or the pseudogene TRBV3-2), the J gene TRBJ2-3, with D perhaps matching TRBD2 (5 bases). The V gene lost 5 bases and the J gene lost 8 bases, with 26 bases spanning the gap. The CDR3 is 17 amino acids. Germline V CDR1 and CDR2: LGHDT, YNNKEL (reference sequence).

V and J are TRBV11-1 and TRBJ2-3; no clear D. V was cut by 2 bases and J by 4 bases, with 4 bases left in between. There are 12 residues in the CDR3. The germline CDR1 and CDR2 sequences are SGHAT and FQDESV (reference sequence). The CDR3 nucleotides are TGTGCCAGCAGCTTAAGCTCAGATACGCAGTATTTT. It is translated as CASSLSSDTQYF.

V gene TRBV5-1 combines with J gene TRBJ2-3; a possible D gene is TRBD1 (6 bases). V was pared by 2 bases and J by 2 bases, with 18 bases between. Germline CDR1 and CDR2: SGHRS and YFSETQ. The CDR3 is 17 residues long. The CDR3 sequence is CASSFLQGKVYTDTQYF. The CDR3 DNA sequence: TGCGCCAGCAGCTTCCTACAGGGAAAGGTTTACACAGATACGCAGTATTTT. Using reference TRBV5-1 and TRBJ2-3 for the parts outside the CDR3, the full variable domain is KAGVTQTPRYLIKTRGQQVTLSCSPISGHRSVSWYQQTPGQGLQFLFEYFSETQRNKGNFPGRFSGRQFSNSRSEMNVSTLELGDSALYLCASSFLQGKVYTDTQYFGPGTRLTVL.

This chain links TRBV7-6 with TRBJ1-1; D is uncertain. The CDR3 length is 11 residues. V was clipped by 5 bases and J by 8 bases, with 9 bases between them. Per germline, CDR1 SGHVS and CDR2 FNYEAQ. The CDR3 nucleotides are TGTGCCAGCAGCCAGGTAGGCGAAGCTTTCTTT. Its translation: CASSQVGEAFF.

This chain joins TRBV7-2 and TRBJ2-3, with a tentative D call TRBD2 (5 bases). Germline V lookup: CDR1 SGHTA, CDR2 FQGNSA. V dropped 5 bases and J dropped 4 bases, with 10 bases sitting between them. The CDR3 has 13 amino acids. CDR3 in amino acids: CASSGQLADTQYF. In DNA form, the CDR3 reads TGTGCCAGCAGCGGCCAACTAGCAGATACGCAGTATTTT.

The chain links TRBV18 to TRBJ1-1, with 8 bases fitting TRBD1. The CDR3 runs to 17 residues. After removal of 2 bases from V and 5 bases from J, the junction contained 13 bases not matched to a gene. Germline V gene sequence: CDR1 KGHSH, CDR2 LQKENI. The CDR3 sequence is CASSPLGQGMRGTEAFF. The CDR3, as DNA: TGTGCCAGCTCACCATTAGGACAGGGAATGAGAGGGACTGAAGCTTTCTTT. Drawing the rest from reference TRBV18 and TRBJ1-1, the complete variable domain is NAGVMQNPRHLVRRRGQEARLRCSPMKGHSHVYWYRQLPEEGLKFMVYLQKENIIDESGMPKERFSAEFPKEGPSILRIQQVVRGDSAAYFCASSPLGQGMRGTEAFFGQGTRLTVV.

The chain combines TRBV11-2 with TRBJ2-2, with no clear D. This CDR3 contains 15 residues. Per the germline V gene, CDR1 is SGHAT and CDR2 is FQNNGV. Trimming shortened V by 2 bases and J by 7 bases, and 14 bases separated the two germline ends. CDR3 DNA sequence: TGTGCCAGCAGCTTAATGAATGCGGTAGGCGGGGAGCTGTTTTTT. Protein: CASSLMNAVGGELFF. The variable domain in full, completed from reference TRBV11-2 and TRBJ2-2, reads EAGVAQSPRYKIIEKRQSVAFWCNPISGHATLYWYQQILGQGPKLLIQFQNNGVVDDSQLPKDRFSAERLKGVDSTLKIQPAKLEDSAVYLCASSLMNAVGGELFFGEGSRLTVL.

This clone was recorded at least ten times. This sequence joins TRBV6-5 and TRBJ2-5; TRBD2 is a possible D gene (6 bases). CDR3 length equals 15 residues. The V end lost 6 bases, the J end lost 4 bases, and 18 bases lay between the germline ends. CDR1 is MNHEY and CDR2 is SVGAGI in the germline V gene. The CDR3 protein is CASRLTGLPAETQYF. The CDR3 DNA sequence: TGTGCCAGCAGACTCACGGGACTCCCGGCAGAGACCCAGTACTTC.

The chain uses TRBV10-3 and TRBJ1-5; 7 positions agree with TRBD1. Trimming took 3 bases from V and 7 from J; bases not matched to a gene: 9. The germline CDR1 and CDR2 sequences are ENHRY and SYGVKD. There are 15 residues in the CDR3. CDR3 amino acids: CAISDSDRLLQPQHF. CDR3 nucleotide sequence: TGTGCCATCAGTGATTCGGACAGGCTTCTACAGCCCCAGCATTTT.

J is TRBJ1-4 and V is TRBV27; 10 bases agree with TRBD1. With V trimmed by 5 bases and J by 10 bases, 7 bases remained unmatched. CDR1 is MNHEY, CDR2 SMNVEV, per germline (reference sequence). The CDR3 extends over 14 amino acids. CDR3 in amino acids: CASSPGQGLGKLFF. The DNA for the CDR3 is TGTGCCAGCAGTCCGGGACAGGGGCTGGGAAAACTGTTTTTT.

This clone was seen only once. The rearrangement links TRBV29-1 to TRBJ2-7, with 9 bases identical to TRBD2. The CDR3 runs to 13 residues. Germline CDR1 and CDR2: SQVTM and ANQGSEA. V shed 7 bases and J 5 bases; nucleotides not matched to a gene: 9. CDR3 bases: TGCAGCGCGACCGGGACTAGCCTTGACGAGCAGTACTTC. Translated, it gives CSATGTSLDEQYF.

The gene calls are TRBV5-5 and TRBJ1-3, with 7 nucleotides matching TRBD1. This CDR3 has 16 residues. CDR1 SGHKS and CDR2 YYEKEE come from the germline V gene (reference sequence). The junction had 9 bases not matched to a gene; V was cut back by 4 bases and J by 2 bases. The CDR3 DNA follows: TGTGCCAGCAGCCGGGACAGTCCGGGGGCTGGAAACACCATATATTTT. This translates into CASSRDSPGAGNTIYF.

Only one count was recorded for this clone. As DNA, the CDR3 is TGTGCCAGCCGCCGACTAGCGGGAGATTCCCACAATGAGCAGTTCTTC. Its protein is CASRRLAGDSHNEQFF. V and J are TRBV6-6 and TRBJ2-1, with 12 positions matching TRBD2. With 8 bases clipped from V and 5 bases from J, the junction kept 10 bases outside the gene matches. The germline V gene has CDR1 MNHNY and CDR2 SVGAGI (reference sequence). The CDR3 is 16 amino acids.

This chain joins TRBV4-3 and TRBJ2-3; 8 bases line up with TRBD1. From germline, CDR1 is LGHNA and CDR2 YSLEER. The V segment lost 4 bases and the J segment 4 bases; nucleotides outside the gene matches: 7. The CDR3 contains 15 residues. The CDR3 sequence: CASSRETGVADTQYF. The CDR3 nucleotides are TGCGCCAGCAGCCGAGAGACAGGGGTGGCAGATACGCAGTATTTT.

The rearrangement uses TRBV19 and TRBJ2-1, with 9 bases lining up with TRBD1. Germline CDR1 reads LNHDA; CDR2 reads SQIVND (reference sequence). This CDR3 has 15 residues. The ends lost 5 bases at V and 5 bases at J; junction bases unmatched: 7. The CDR3 is CASSVPGQGHNEQFF. CDR3 nucleotide sequence: TGTGCCAGTAGTGTCCCGGGACAGGGACACAATGAGCAGTTCTTC.

J is TRBJ2-7 and V is TRBV7-9, with D perhaps matching TRBD1 (5 bases). Germline CDR1 is SEHNR and CDR2 is FQNEAQ (reference sequence). With 4 bases removed from V and 5 bases from J, the gap between germline ends came to 15 bases. The CDR3 is 14 amino acids. DNA of the CDR3: TGTGCCAGCAGCTCCTCCCCAGGGAACCACGAGCAGTACTTC. Translation gives CASSSSPGNHEQYF.